This paragraph covers one T cell receptor (beta chain) sequence. This specimen comes from a study of shared clonotypes between healthy human individuals. V lost 9 bases, J lost 7 bases, and 22 bases lay in between. The germline CDR1 and CDR2 sequences are SGHAT and FQNNGV. This CDR3 comprises 15 residues. Every subset's genomic DNA went evenly onto several immunoSEQ plates. Original data processing: Junction-only sequences produced by ImmunoSEQ had no quality scores, so filtering differed. Measured with immunoSEQ multiplex PCR; TCRdb has only the in-frame clones, and not every one. From that table come the V and J calls and clone size; the DNA was used to work out D and trimming. The sample shows about 2 million clones, roughly 94% of them seen only once.

Source material: naive CD4+ T cells sorted from blood. Described subset: CD45RA+ positively selected. The chain links TRBV11-2 to TRBJ2-1; no reliable D call. This clonotype originated in a man aged 18 to 35 in good health. The CDR3 DNA sequence: TGTGCCAGTACCCCCTGGTTTGGGGTTGGAAATGAGCAGTTCTTC. It encodes CASTPWFGVGNEQFF.